The sequence of this T cell receptor (beta chain) was determined in a study of breast tumors, draining lymph nodes, adjacent tissues. Study conclusions and caveats: Most tumor T cells seemingly derive from lymph node, then expand in tumor. Data only fit, rather than demonstrated, lymph node origin of most tumor T cells.

The lymph nodes were axillary draining lymph nodes from breast cancer patients. TCRdb redid the calling of the multiplex PCR reads with MiXCR, one entry per CDR3 protein. The table includes 150,000 to 200,000 distinct CDR3 sequences, approximately 33% detected once. This clonotype was observed a handful of times. Its matching antigen is unknown. The germline gives CDR1 SGHDT, CDR2 YYEEEE. The ends were cut back, 0 bases at V and 1 base at J, with 12 bases in the middle. CDR3 length equals 16 residues. This TCR was sampled from a female donor with breast cancer. Some clones in this sample may be carry-over from other donors' samples. V usage is TRBV5-6 and J usage is TRBJ2-3, with D maybe TRBD1 (5 bases). Sequenced sample: axillary lymph node tissue. CDR3 bases: TGTGCCAGCAGCTTGGTAGGGGAAGGGGGCACAGATACGCAGTATTTT. This translates into CASSLVGEGGTDTQYF.